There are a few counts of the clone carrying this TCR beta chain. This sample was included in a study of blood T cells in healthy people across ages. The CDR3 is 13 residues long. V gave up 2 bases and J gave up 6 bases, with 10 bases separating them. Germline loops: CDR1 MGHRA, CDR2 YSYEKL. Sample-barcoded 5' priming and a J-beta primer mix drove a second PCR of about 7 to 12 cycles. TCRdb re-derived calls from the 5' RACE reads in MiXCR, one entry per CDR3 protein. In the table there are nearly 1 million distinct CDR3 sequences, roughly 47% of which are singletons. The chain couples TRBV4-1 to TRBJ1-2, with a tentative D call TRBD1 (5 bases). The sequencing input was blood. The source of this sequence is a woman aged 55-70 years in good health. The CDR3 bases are TGCGCCAGCAGCCAACGGACATCCGATGGCTACACCTTC. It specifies CASSQRTSDGYTF.